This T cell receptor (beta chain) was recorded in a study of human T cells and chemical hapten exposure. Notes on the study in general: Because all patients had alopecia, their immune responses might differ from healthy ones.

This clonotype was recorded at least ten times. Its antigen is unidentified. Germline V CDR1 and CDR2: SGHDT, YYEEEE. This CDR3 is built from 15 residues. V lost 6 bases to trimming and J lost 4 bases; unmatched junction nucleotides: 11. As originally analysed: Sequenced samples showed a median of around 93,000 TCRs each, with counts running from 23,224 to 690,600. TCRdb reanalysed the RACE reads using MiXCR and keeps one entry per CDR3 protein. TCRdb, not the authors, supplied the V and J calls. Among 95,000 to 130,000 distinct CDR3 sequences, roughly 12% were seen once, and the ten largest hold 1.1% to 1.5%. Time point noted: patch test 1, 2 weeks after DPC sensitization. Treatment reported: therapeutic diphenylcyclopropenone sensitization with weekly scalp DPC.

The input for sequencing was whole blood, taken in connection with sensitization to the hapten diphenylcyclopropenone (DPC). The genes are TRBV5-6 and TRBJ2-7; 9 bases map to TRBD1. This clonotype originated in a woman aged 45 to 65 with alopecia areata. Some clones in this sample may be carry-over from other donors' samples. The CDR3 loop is CASTPTGTGNYEQYF. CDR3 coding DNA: TGTGCCAGCACCCCAACCGGGACAGGGAATTACGAGCAGTACTTC.